Sequencing of this TCR beta chain was carried out in a study of blood T cell repertoires in COVID-19. Study in general: The United States, Italy and Spain were the sources of the acute and convalescent COVID-19 samples. T cells, B-cell-depleted T cells, or PBMCs supplied cDNA or gDNA.

J gave up 6 bases and V 4 bases, and 11 bases lay outside the gene matches. The CDR3 has 15 amino acids. Per the germline V gene, CDR1 is PRHDT and CDR2 is FYEKMQ (reference sequence). In the study's own analysis: For nucleated cells, counts were estimated from reference gene primer amplification. Method: immunoSEQ multiplex PCR; TCRdb's copy keeps in-frame clones and lacks some. V and J calls and clone size are given by that table; D and trimming were obtained from the DNA. The table records tens of thousands of clones, around nine tenths of them present only once. V and J are TRBV13 and TRBJ2-7; 8 bases line up with TRBD1. Input material: peripheral blood. This sequence was found in a man in his fifties with active COVID-19. The CDR3 reads CASSYPGQGQSEQYF. The CDR3 DNA reads TGTGCCAGCAGCTACCCAGGACAGGGACAGAGCGAGCAGTACTTC. The full variable domain, rest sourced from reference TRBV13 and TRBJ2-7, is AAGVIQSPRHLIKEKRETATLKCYPIPRHDTVYWYQQGPGQDPQFLISFYEKMQSDKGSIPDRFSAQQFSDYHSELNMSSLELGDSALYFCASSYPGQGQSEQYFGPGTRLTVT.